These 27 T cell receptor beta chains share one sample of origin, sequenced in a study of CD8 T cells in ankylosing spondylitis. TCRdb reprocessed the 5' RACE reads via MiXCR and lists one record per CDR3 protein. The top ten hold approximately 6.6% of the sample, which has approximately 220,000 distinct CDR3 sequences, under 30% seen once. The sequenced material came from blood, either unsorted or a sorted T cell fraction (not recorded which). The receptors were gathered from a male donor with ankylosing spondylitis or in good health (not recorded which).

This clonotype occurred a few times. This chain connects TRBV12-3 or TRBV12-4 to TRBJ1-1; D call uncertain. The length of the CDR3 is 13 residues. V was pared by 3 bases and J by 2 bases, with 7 bases between. CDR3 DNA: TGTGCCAGCAGTTTTTGGGGTAACACTGAAGCTTTCTTT. It translates to CASSFWGNTEAFF.

This clonotype appeared many times. The J gene is TRBJ2-3, the V gene TRBV7-7; possible D gene TRBD2, 5 bases. In germline, CDR1 is SSHAT, CDR2 FNYEAQ (reference sequence). The CDR3 extends over 15 amino acids. CDR3 sequence reads: CADQRALVPTDTQYF. In DNA form, the CDR3 reads TGTGCGGACCAGCGCGCACTAGTTCCCACAGATACGCAGTATTTT. Based on the CDR3 plus reference TRBV7-7 and TRBJ2-3, the full variable domain is GAGVSQSPRYKVTKRGQDVTLRCDPISSHATLYWYQQALGQGPEFLTYFNYEAQPDKSGLPSDRFSAERPEGSISTLTIQRTEQRDSAMYRCADQRALVPTDTQYFGPGTRLTVL.

This clonotype was detected ten times or more. The chain is built from TRBV3-1 and TRBJ2-4; D not certain. CDR3 size: 14 residues. Germline V gives CDR1 LGHDT, CDR2 YNNKEL (reference sequence). Between the trimmed V and J ends, which lost 4 bases and 0 bases, there was a span of 7 bases. CDR3 DNA sequence: TGTGCCAGCAGCCCGGGCCTAGCCAAAAACATTCAGTACTTC. Translation gives CASSPGLAKNIQYF.

This clonotype has just a few counts. CDR3 amino acids: CASSLARGPYNEQFF. CDR3 nucleotide sequence: TGTGCCAGCAGCTTAGCTAGGGGCCCCTACAATGAGCAGTTCTTC. This chain links TRBV7-2 with TRBJ2-1; possibly TRBD1 for D (5 bases). The germline V gene encodes CDR1 SGHTA and CDR2 FQGNSA. V lost 0 bases and J 2 bases, leaving 8 bases between the germline ends. The CDR3 contains 15 residues.

The chain recombines TRBV29-1 with TRBJ1-4; D is ambiguous. Germline V lookup: CDR1 SQVTM, CDR2 ANQGSEA. The length of the CDR3 is 13 residues. Trimming cost V 5 bases and J 5 bases, with 12 bases left between them. The CDR3 spells CSVISSGNEKLFF. DNA for the CDR3: TGCAGCGTTATTTCGTCCGGGAATGAAAAACTGTTTTTT.

This clonotype was counted many times. The gene calls are TRBV3-1 and TRBJ2-1; no reliable D call. The CDR3 is made up of 16 amino acids. Germline V gene sequence: CDR1 LGHDT, CDR2 YNNKEL (reference sequence). V gave up 1 base and J gave up 4 bases, with 14 bases separating them. The CDR3 spells CASSQVAPTLYNEQFF. The CDR3 region has the DNA TGTGCCAGCAGCCAAGTCGCCCCGACGCTTTACAATGAGCAGTTCTTC.

This clonotype was observed at least ten times. The V gene is TRBV20-1, the J gene TRBJ2-5, with 11 bases fitting TRBD2. J gave up 5 bases and V 1 base, and 3 bases lay outside the gene matches. The CDR3 has 14 residues. Germline loops: CDR1 DFQATT, CDR2 SNEGSKA (reference sequence). The CDR3 DNA sequence: TGCAGTGCTAGAGGTAGCGGGAGGGTGGAGACCCAGTACTTC. It translates to CSARGSGRVETQYF.

The CDR3 region has the DNA TGCAGCGTTATTGGGACAGGGTACAATGAGCAGTTCTTC. Amino acid sequence: CSVIGTGYNEQFF. This chain joins TRBV29-1 and TRBJ2-1; 9 nucleotides match TRBD1. Per the germline V gene, CDR1 is SQVTM and CDR2 is ANQGSEA. The junction had 3 bases not matched to a gene; V was cut back by 5 bases and J by 4 bases. The CDR3 has 13 residues.

This chain connects TRBV4-1 to TRBJ2-6, with D perhaps TRBD1 (6 bases). The germline V and J ends were trimmed by 2 bases and 1 base, with 12 bases remaining between them. Germline CDR1 is MGHRA and CDR2 is YSYEKL. This CDR3 region has 17 residues. The CDR3 DNA sequence: TGCGCCAGCAGCCAACCAACTGGACAGTCTGGGGCCAACGTCCTGACTTTC. Protein sequence: CASSQPTGQSGANVLTF.

The genes are TRBV20-1 and TRBJ2-7; TRBD2 aligns across 13 bases. Looked up from germline, CDR1 is DFQATT and CDR2 is SNEGSKA (reference sequence). V trimming: 5 bases; J trimming: 4 bases; junction bases outside the gene matches: 5. The CDR3 spans 14 residues. CDR3 nucleotide sequence: TGCAGTGCTGAAACGGGACTAGCGGGGTACGAGCAGTACTTC. Protein sequence: CSAETGLAGYEQYF.

The chain has TRBV5-6 and TRBJ2-1; the match to TRBD2 covers 12 bases. The CDR3 consists of 15 residues. V trimming: 1 base; J trimming: 8 bases; junction bases outside the gene matches: 4. In germline, CDR1 is SGHDT, CDR2 YYEEEE. CDR3 coding DNA: TGTGCCAGCAGCTTGCCTAGCGGGAGGGGCGATGAGCAGTTCTTC. Protein sequence: CASSLPSGRGDEQFF. Using reference TRBV5-6 and TRBJ2-1 for the parts outside the CDR3, the full variable domain is DAGVTQSPTHLIKTRGQQVTLRCSPKSGHDTVSWYQQALGQGPQFIFQYYEEEERQRGNFPDRFSGHQFPNYSSELNVNALLLGDSALYLCASSLPSGRGDEQFFGPGTRLTVL.

This clonotype was detected a few times. V is TRBV29-1 and J is TRBJ2-1; TRBD1 agrees at 10 bases. After removal of 6 bases from V and 2 bases from J, the junction contained 4 bases not matched to a gene. The germline V gene has CDR1 SQVTM and CDR2 ANQGSEA. The CDR3 runs 14 residues. Written as DNA, the CDR3 is TGCAGCGTCACCGGGACAGGGGCCTACAATGAGCAGTTCTTC. This gives the protein CSVTGTGAYNEQFF.

About this clonotype itself: This may be a read error: a much more frequent sequence differs by one nucleotide. The chain links TRBV5-1 to TRBJ2-5; no definite D call. CDR3 length: 13 residues. The germline V gene has CDR1 SGHRS and CDR2 YFSETQ. The CDR3 loop is CASNPGPEETHYF. The CDR3, as DNA: TGCGCCAGCAATCCTGGACCCGAAGAGACCCATTACTTC.

The rearrangement links TRBV5-1 to TRBJ2-5; 9 nucleotides match TRBD1. The germline CDR1 and CDR2 sequences are SGHRS and YFSETQ. The length of the CDR3 is 16 residues. Trimming at V came to 1 base and at J to 2 bases, leaving 6 bases not matched to a gene. Written as DNA, the CDR3 is TGCGCCAGCAGCTTGCAAGGGACAGGGCCACAAGAGACCCAGTACTTC. Its protein is CASSLQGTGPQETQYF.

In this sample, this clonotype turned up many times. The J gene is TRBJ2-3, the V gene TRBV12-3 or TRBV12-4; D remains unclear. Trimming pared 6 bases from V and 3 bases from J, leaving 4 bases between. The CDR3 consists of 11 residues. CDR3 in DNA: TGTGCCAGCAGACTAACAGATACGCAGTATTTT. Translation gives CASRLTDTQYF.

This clonotype was seen at least ten times. This chain uses TRBV7-3 with TRBJ2-1; TRBD1 aligns across 8 bases. The CDR3 is 15 residues long. CDR1 is SGHTA and CDR2 is FQGTGA in the germline V gene. V was clipped by 5 bases and J by 9 bases; unmatched bases: 12. Written as DNA, the CDR3 is TGTGCCAGCAGCGAACCGGGACAGGTCCTCGGTGAGCAGTTCTTC. It codes for CASSEPGQVLGEQFF.

The chain links TRBV19 to TRBJ2-1; D might be TRBD1 or TRBD2, each matching 5 bases. Germline V gene data show CDR1 as LNHDA and CDR2 as SQIVND (reference sequence). The CDR3 covers 15 residues. Trimming cost V 7 bases and J 2 bases, with 15 bases left between them. CDR3 in DNA: TGTGCCAGTAAGAAAGGGACGTCAGCCTACAATGAGCAGTTCTTC. The encoded protein is CASKKGTSAYNEQFF.

The J gene is TRBJ1-2, the V gene TRBV6-5; TRBD1 matches at 9 bases. Germline V gene sequence: CDR1 MNHEY, CDR2 SVGAGI. The CDR3 covers 15 residues. The V gene end was trimmed by 4 bases and the J gene end by 4 bases; junction bases not matched to a gene: 7. The CDR3 sequence: CASSSRQGVGYGYTF. The CDR3 region has the DNA TGTGCCAGCAGTTCCCGACAGGGGGTAGGCTATGGCTACACCTTC.

V is TRBV5-4 and J is TRBJ2-5; 7 positions match TRBD1. This CDR3 is 16 amino acids long. The V gene's germline CDR1 is SGHNT and CDR2 YYREEE (reference sequence). Germline trimming cut 2 bases from V and 5 bases from J; bases unmatched to any gene: 12. CDR3 coding DNA: TGTGCCAGCAGCTTCGACTTACAGGGGTTAGGGGAGACCCAGTACTTC. As protein: CASSFDLQGLGETQYF.

The genes are TRBV6-2 or TRBV6-3 and TRBJ2-5; D tentatively reads TRBD1 or TRBD2 (5 bases each). Germline assignment: CDR1 MNHEY and CDR2 SVGEGT. V was pared by 5 bases and J by 5 bases, with 12 bases between. This CDR3 is 13 amino acids long. CDR3 region: CASSPQGEETQYF. The DNA for the CDR3 is TGTGCCAGCAGTCCTCAAGGGGAGGAGACCCAGTACTTC.

This clonotype appeared a few times. The chain couples TRBV20-1 to TRBJ2-5; weak D call: TRBD2 (5 bases). With 3 bases removed from V and 5 bases from J, the gap between germline ends came to 7 bases. Germline loops: CDR1 DFQATT, CDR2 SNEGSKA (reference sequence). The CDR3 is made up of 11 amino acids. This chain's CDR3 is CSARPGETQYF. In nucleotides, the CDR3 is TGCAGTGCTAGGCCGGGGGAGACCCAGTACTTC.

The chain employs TRBV10-3 and TRBJ2-4; perhaps TRBD1 as D (6 bases). The CDR3 has 16 amino acids. V was trimmed by 2 bases and J by 0 bases, leaving 11 bases between them. From germline, CDR1 is ENHRY and CDR2 SYGVKD. In nucleotides, the CDR3 is TGTGCCATCAGTGAGCGTGGGGGCTTAGCCAAAAACATTCAGTACTTC. Translation gives CAISERGGLAKNIQYF.

The table lists this clonotype with many counts. V gene TRBV5-1 combines with J gene TRBJ2-2, with D possibly being TRBD2 (5 bases). This CDR3 spans 14 amino acids. The V and J ends lost 5 bases and 4 bases respectively, with 12 bases between them. The germline CDR1 and CDR2 sequences are SGHRS and YFSETQ. The CDR3 DNA is TGCGCCAGCAGTACGGGATCCGGCACCGGGGAGCTGTTTTTT. It encodes CASSTGSGTGELFF. Full variable domain (rest looked up from reference TRBV5-1 and TRBJ2-2): KAGVTQTPRYLIKTRGQQVTLSCSPISGHRSVSWYQQTPGQGLQFLFEYFSETQRNKGNFPGRFSGRQFSNSRSEMNVSTLELGDSALYLCASSTGSGTGELFFGEGSRLTVL.

The sample holds a few counts of this clonotype. The CDR3 DNA reads as TGTGCCAGCAGTCGGGTCCGGAGTCTAGCGGGAGAGAACAATGAGCAGTTCTTC. As protein: CASSRVRSLAGENNEQFF. This chain uses TRBV12-3 or TRBV12-4 with TRBJ2-1; 10 bases are a match to TRBD2. The CDR3 spans 18 residues. Losses at the gene ends were 5 bases for V and 5 bases for J; bases not matched to a gene: 15.

In its sample, this clonotype was seen many times. This chain links TRBV9 with TRBJ2-1; the match to TRBD2 covers 12 bases. CDR3 size: 16 residues. J was trimmed by 7 bases and V by 4 bases; bases with no gene match: 9. CDR1 and CDR2 from the germline V gene are SGDLS and YYNGEE. The CDR3 here is CASSPSSGRARNEQFF. CDR3 coding DNA: TGTGCCAGCAGCCCATCTAGCGGGAGGGCCCGGAATGAGCAGTTCTTC.

The table lists this clonotype with many counts. The CDR3 DNA reads TGCGCCAGCAGCCAAGGGAGACGGGAGACCCAGTACTTC. It specifies CASSQGRRETQYF. The chain uses TRBV4-3 and TRBJ2-5; D is unresolved. CDR1 and CDR2 (germline): LGHNA, YSLEER. This CDR3 comprises 13 residues. V lost 1 base and J lost 5, with 8 bases in between.

This clonotype was detected ten times or more. The chain links TRBV6-2 or TRBV6-3 to TRBJ1-5; D is uncertain. Trimming stripped 3 bases from V and 5 bases from J, with 5 bases between. This CDR3 has 12 residues. Germline values: CDR1 MNHEY, CDR2 SVGEGT. CDR3 sequence reads: CASSYQDQPQHF. CDR3 bases: TGTGCCAGCAGTTATCAGGATCAGCCCCAGCATTTT.